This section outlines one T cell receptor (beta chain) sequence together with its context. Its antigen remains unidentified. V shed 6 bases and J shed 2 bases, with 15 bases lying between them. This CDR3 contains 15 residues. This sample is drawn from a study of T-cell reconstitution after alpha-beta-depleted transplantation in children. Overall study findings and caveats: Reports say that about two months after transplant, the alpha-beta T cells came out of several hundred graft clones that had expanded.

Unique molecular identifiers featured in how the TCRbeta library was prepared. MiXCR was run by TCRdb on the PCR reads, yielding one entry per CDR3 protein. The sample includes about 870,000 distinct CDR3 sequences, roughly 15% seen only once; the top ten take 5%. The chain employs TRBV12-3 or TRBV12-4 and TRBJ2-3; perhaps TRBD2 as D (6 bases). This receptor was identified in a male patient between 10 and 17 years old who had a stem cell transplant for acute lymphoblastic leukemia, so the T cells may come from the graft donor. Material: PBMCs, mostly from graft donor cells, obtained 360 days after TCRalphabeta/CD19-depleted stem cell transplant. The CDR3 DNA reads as TGTGCCAGCAGCCGGGTTAGCGGACTCACAGATACGCAGTATTTT. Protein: CASSRVSGLTDTQYF.